This T cell receptor (beta chain) appears in the sequencing data of a study of shared clonotypes between healthy human individuals. General study findings and limits: Collection of samples was limited to blood; tissue repertoires likely differ.

V lost 8 bases, J lost 4 bases, and 18 bases lay in between. From germline, CDR1 is MNHEY and CDR2 SMNVEV (reference sequence). CDR3 length equals 15 residues. Unsorted PBMC contributed about 0.3 ug DNA, 30,000 or so T cell genomes, to each replicate PCR. Original handling: Filtering differed because ImmunoSEQ produced junction-only sequences that carried no quality scores. Here immunoSEQ multiplex PCR was the method, and the copy in TCRdb shows in-frame clones only, minus some. V, J and clone size derive from that table, while D and trimming were established from the DNA sequence. The sample has more than 400,000 clones; around 73% are singletons. Worth noting for this clone: Its target is not known.

This chain links TRBV27 with TRBJ1-5, with D perhaps matching TRBD1 (6 bases). Sequenced input: PBMCs. This TCR was recovered from a woman in her forties in good health. Some clones in this sample may be carry-over from other donors' samples. Here the CDR3 DNA reads TGTGCCAGCGCATCCGCGGGGGGCCCTAATCAGCCCCAGCATTTT. Translating it yields CASASAGGPNQPQHF.